A single sample is the source of the 2 T cell receptor beta chains below, sequenced in a study of T cell responses to AZD1222 COVID-19 vaccine (dated by TCRdb to the early 2020s). Libraries were made using the immunoSEQ multiplex PCR assay. TCRdb holds this immuneACCESS table with in-frame rearrangements only. Some clones are missing; in checked studies, unresolved V genes explain under half, and the rest has no known cause. In all, the sample holds fewer than 150,000 clones, and over 75% of those were seen once. Approximately 8.1% of the sample is taken by the ten largest. The time point label, as the study defines it: baseline before first vaccination. Sequencing used peripheral blood, obtained on day 0 of AZD1222 vaccination. All receptors derive from an adult in good health.

This clone was found a few times. V gene TRBV29-1 combines with J gene TRBJ1-1, with TRBD1 matching over 9 bases. Trimming at V came to 4 bases and at J to 4 bases, leaving 4 bases not matched to a gene. This CDR3 is 13 amino acids long. Germline CDR1 and CDR2: SQVTM and ANQGSEA. CDR3 region: CSVGGQGSTEAFF. The DNA for the CDR3 is TGCAGCGTTGGGGGACAGGGATCCACTGAAGCTTTCTTT.

This clone came up once. V gene TRBV10-1 combines with J gene TRBJ1-2, with 8 bases lining up with TRBD1. This CDR3 has 17 residues. Unmatched junction bases numbered 17, after V lost 4 bases and J lost 7 bases. Germline V gives CDR1 WNHNN, CDR2 SYGVQD (reference sequence). This CDR3 reads CASSADRAALRWSGYTF. Here the CDR3 DNA reads TGCGCCAGCAGTGCGGACAGGGCCGCCCTCCGTTGGAGTGGCTACACCTTC.